This TCR beta chain was found in a study of cytomegalovirus exposure and HLA in healthy donors. PCR primers comprised 60 Vbeta and 13 Jbeta primers. Repertoires were generated with immunoSEQ multiplex PCR, while TCRdb's copy carries only in-frame clones and drops some. The table records around 190,000 clones, 65% to 90% of them present only once. On this clone: Its cognate antigen is unknown.

The ends lost 4 bases at V and 2 bases at J; junction bases unmatched: 14. The CDR3 totals 17 residues. Germline values: CDR1 SQVTM, CDR2 ANQGSEA. Whole-study findings and limits: Cytomegalovirus association was listed for 164 TCR beta chains.

Unrecorded immune exposure was likely among donors, who were nominally healthy when sampled. The rearrangement joins TRBV29-1 to TRBJ1-1; TRBD1 matches at 9 bases. Sequencing was carried out using PBMCs. This TCR derives from a girl aged 2 to 9 in good health and CMV-seropositive. The CDR3 DNA follows: TGCAGCGTTGCTAAAACAGGGGGCCGGGGGAGAAACACTGAAGCTTTCTTT. This encodes CSVAKTGGRGRNTEAFF. Variable domain in full (rest from reference TRBV29-1 and TRBJ1-1): SAVISQKPSRDICQRGTSLTIQCQVDSQVTMMFWYRQQPGQSLTLIATANQGSEATYESGFVIDKFPISRPNLTFSTLTVSNMSPEDSSIYLCSVAKTGGRGRNTEAFFGQGTRLTVV.